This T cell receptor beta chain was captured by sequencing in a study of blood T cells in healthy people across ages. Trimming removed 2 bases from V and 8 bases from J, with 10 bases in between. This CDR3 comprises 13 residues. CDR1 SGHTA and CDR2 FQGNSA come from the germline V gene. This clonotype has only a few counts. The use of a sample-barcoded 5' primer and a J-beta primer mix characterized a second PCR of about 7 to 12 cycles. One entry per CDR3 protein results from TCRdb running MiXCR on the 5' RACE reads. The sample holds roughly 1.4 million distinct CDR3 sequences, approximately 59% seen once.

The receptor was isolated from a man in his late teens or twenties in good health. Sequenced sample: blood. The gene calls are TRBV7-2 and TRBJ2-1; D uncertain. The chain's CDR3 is CASSLKSSDEQFF. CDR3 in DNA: TGTGCCAGCAGCTTAAAGAGTTCTGATGAGCAGTTCTTC.